This T cell receptor (beta chain) was identified in a study of blood T cell repertoires in COVID-19 (dated by TCRdb to 2020 to 2022). In terms of the full investigation: The collaborator samples originated in the United States, Italy and Spain and spanned the acute and convalescent phases of COVID-19. The prospective study material was composed of cDNA or gDNA derived from T cells, B-cell-depleted T cells, or PBMCs. The dataset comprised deeply sampled blood TCRbeta repertoires from subjects exposed to, actively infected with, or recovered from COVID-19. The repertoires were made available in a free public database intended to serve as a resource for research on the immune response to SARS-CoV-2. Samples were obtained from the ongoing ImmuneRACE study (first 160 participants) and from 1,254 subjects provided by 6 global collaborators. A de-identified subject ID, COVID-19 status, age in years and sex were almost always included in the sample metadata. Where HLA class I and class II types were available, the types were taken from metadata supplied by the sample provider, not from assay-based typing. Beyond this particular receptor, the publication reports: The amount of clinical and demographic metadata varied by source and participant and was provided uncurated.

Turning to this clone: The antigen this receptor binds is unknown. No qualities accompany the bases; no much larger clone lies one base away.

V loses 0 bases at its end and J loses 1 base; junction bases beyond the gene matches: 0. The germline V gene (reference sequence) supplies CDR1 SEHNR and CDR2 FQNEAQ. From cysteine to phenylalanine, the CDR3 is 15 amino acids long. Kept here is only the CDR3 DNA, which spans 45 bases and is read in frame from base 1. TCRbeta CDR3 regions were amplified from genomic DNA using the immunoSEQ Assay, a bias-controlled multiplex PCR. The paper's data handling went like this. Within the assay, amplification of reference gene primers was used to estimate how many nucleated cells each sample contained. Sequence reads were collapsed and filtered to measure the absolute abundance of every unique TCRbeta CDR3 rearrangement. For each sample, productive Simpson clonality was calculated as the square root of Simpson's diversity index over productive rearrangements. Drawn from immuneACCESS, this table holds only the in-frame rearrangements with V and J called that TCRdb kept. Clones are partly lost; checked studies trace under half to an unresolved V gene and leave the rest unexplained. That table supplies the V and J calls and clone size; D and trimming were determined from the DNA. The sample records 220,000 or so clones, approximately 81% of which are singletons. Jointly, the top ten make up nearly 20% of the sample.

Collaborating institutions collected whole blood in K2EDTA tubes following their own protocols. For TCRbeta analysis, collaborator samples were shipped as frozen whole blood, as isolated PBMCs, or as DNA extracted from either sample type. The TCR was taken from a man aged 30 to 39 with active or convalescent COVID-19. This chain joins TRBV7-9 to TRBJ2-3; TRBD2 lines up with 8 middle nucleotides. Material: peripheral blood. The CDR3 protein is CASSLARGGTDTQYF. In nucleotide form, the sequence is TGTGCCAGCAGCTTAGCGCGGGGGGGCACAGATACGCAGTATTTT.